Shown below are 13 T cell receptor beta chains from a single sample sequenced in a study of T-cell memory formation after mild COVID-19. TCRdb re-derived calls from the 5' RACE reads in MiXCR, one entry per CDR3 protein. The sample consists of about 560,000 distinct CDR3 sequences, about a fifth of them appearing once. The sample was PBMCs or a T cell subset sorted from them (not recorded which). All receptors derive from an adult woman who had mild COVID-19 (a few samples of this study predate the infection). Cell type and time point are not known.

The table lists this clonotype with a count of one. This chain joins TRBV7-2 and TRBJ2-1; D gene unclear. Germline V lookup: CDR1 SGHTA, CDR2 FQGNSA. The CDR3 length is 13 residues. V was clipped by 1 base and J by 6 bases, with 7 bases between them. This CDR3 is CASSLDPRNEQFF. CDR3 nucleotide sequence: TGTGCCAGCAGCTTAGACCCCCGCAATGAGCAGTTCTTC.

This clonotype was picked up a small number of times. This rearrangement joins TRBV4-3 to TRBJ2-1, with 13 bases identical to TRBD2. The CDR3 spans 16 residues. The V segment lost 1 base and the J segment 7 bases; nucleotides outside the gene matches: 4. CDR1 and CDR2 (germline): LGHNA, YSLEER. The CDR3 DNA is TGCGCCAGCAGCCAAGGGACTAGCGGGAGAGGAAATGAGCAGTTCTTC. This codes for CASSQGTSGRGNEQFF.

This clonotype has ten or more counts. At one of its ends the junction is not consistent with the germline gene, which may arise from a read error. The CDR3 DNA follows: TGTGCCAGCAGCTTAGGGACAGGCTACGAGCAGTACTTC. Encoded protein: CASSLGTGYEQYF. The chain combines TRBV5-1 with TRBJ2-7, with 8 bases aligning to TRBD1. Germline V gene sequence: CDR1 SGHRS, CDR2 YFSETQ. The CDR3 has 13 amino acids.

This clonotype was found a few times. The rearrangement uses TRBV18 and TRBJ2-5, with 7 bases that match TRBD2. Germline lookup yields CDR1 KGHSH and CDR2 LQKENI. This CDR3 contains 13 residues. Germline trimming cut 5 bases from V and 5 bases from J; bases unmatched to any gene: 5. CDR3 nucleotide sequence: TGTGCCAGCTCAGAGGGACTAAAGGAGACCCAGTACTTC. Protein: CASSEGLKETQYF.

Many counts were recorded for this clonotype. The V gene is TRBV18, the J gene TRBJ2-7, with 7 bases fitting TRBD1. This CDR3 has 14 amino acids. CDR1 and CDR2 (germline): KGHSH, LQKENI. V lost 3 bases and J lost 3; bases outside the gene matches: 5. The CDR3 nucleotides read TGTGCCAGCTCACCCTCCCCAGGGGGCTACGAGCAGTACTTC. This codes for CASSPSPGGYEQYF.

The chain links TRBV18 to TRBJ2-3; D uncertain. Germline CDR1 and CDR2: KGHSH and LQKENI. There are 13 residues in the CDR3. V lost 1 base to trimming and J lost 5 bases, with 7 bases between them. The CDR3 protein is CASSPQSGDTQYF. The CDR3 nucleotides read TGTGCCAGCTCACCACAATCAGGAGATACGCAGTATTTT. The full variable domain, rest sourced from reference TRBV18 and TRBJ2-3, is NAGVMQNPRHLVRRRGQEARLRCSPMKGHSHVYWYRQLPEEGLKFMVYLQKENIIDESGMPKERFSAEFPKEGPSILRIQQVVRGDSAAYFCASSPQSGDTQYFGPGTRLTVL.

V and J are TRBV5-5 and TRBJ1-2; D is ambiguous. The V end lost 0 bases, the J end lost 14 bases, and 23 bases lay between the germline ends. Germline V CDR1 and CDR2: SGHKS, YYEKEE (reference sequence). The CDR3 spans 15 residues. The CDR3 DNA follows: TGTGCCAGCAGCTTGGAGGGCACTTTCCCCCCATCTGGTACCTTC. Translated, it gives CASSLEGTFPPSGTF.

The chain couples TRBV4-1 to TRBJ2-3; D gene ambiguous. CDR3 size: 14 residues. Trimming removed 1 base from V and 5 bases from J, with 10 bases in between. Germline CDR1 and CDR2: MGHRA and YSYEKL. The CDR3 coding sequence is TGCGCCAGCAGCCAAGCGCTAGTGGAAGATACGCAGTATTTT. It yields the protein CASSQALVEDTQYF.

This clonotype was picked up a small number of times. The junction does not match germline at one end; this may be a read error. The rearrangement links TRBV7-7 to TRBJ2-1; TRBD2 agrees at 7 bases. The CDR3 is made up of 16 amino acids. Germline CDR1 reads SSHAT; CDR2 reads FNYEAQ (reference sequence). The CDR3 coding sequence is TGTGCTAGCAGTTTAACCACTTCGGGACTAACCAATGAGCAGTTCTTC. Protein product: CASSLTTSGLTNEQFF.

This clonotype appeared once. This CDR3 reads CSVWAGLGYTF. The CDR3, as DNA: TGCAGCGTTTGGGCAGGGCTTGGCTACACCTTC. The chain combines TRBV29-1 with TRBJ1-2; D perhaps matches TRBD1 (5 bases). The CDR3 is 11 amino acids. V was trimmed by 5 bases and J by 7 bases, leaving 11 bases between them. Looked up from germline, CDR1 is SQVTM and CDR2 is ANQGSEA.

This clonotype was observed a handful of times. The chain combines TRBV7-8 with TRBJ2-5; D is unresolved. Trimming removed 5 bases from V and 11 bases from J, with 12 bases in between. Germline V gives CDR1 SGHVS, CDR2 FQNEAQ. The CDR3 has 11 residues. The CDR3 sequence is CASSTQKVQYF. CDR3 DNA sequence: TGTGCCAGCAGCACCCAAAAAGTACAGTACTTC.

The gene calls are TRBV29-1 and TRBJ2-2, with D unclear. The germline V gene has CDR1 SQVTM and CDR2 ANQGSEA. Trimming took 5 bases from V and 7 from J, leaving 11 bases between them. The CDR3 has 12 amino acids. The chain's CDR3 is CSVYDGGGELFF. CDR3 bases: TGCAGCGTTTACGACGGTGGCGGGGAGCTGTTTTTT.

The chain recombines TRBV12-3 or TRBV12-4 with TRBJ2-3, with 8 bases matching TRBD2. The V and J ends lost 6 bases and 2 bases, in that order; junction bases with no gene match: 4. The CDR3 is 14 amino acids. The CDR3 DNA sequence: TGTGCCAGCAGCGGGGGGGTTTACACAGATACGCAGTATTTT. It codes for CASSGGVYTDTQYF.